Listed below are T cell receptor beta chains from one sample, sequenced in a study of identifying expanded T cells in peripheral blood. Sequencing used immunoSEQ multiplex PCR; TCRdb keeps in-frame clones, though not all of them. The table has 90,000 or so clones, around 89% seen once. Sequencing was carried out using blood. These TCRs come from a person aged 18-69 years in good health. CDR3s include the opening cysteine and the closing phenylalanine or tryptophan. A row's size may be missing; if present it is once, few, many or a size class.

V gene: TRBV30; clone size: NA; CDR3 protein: CAWNLGQGNDEQFF
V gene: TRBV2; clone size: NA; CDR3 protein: CASFEGATDTQYF
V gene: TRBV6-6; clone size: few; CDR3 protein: CASSSSTGDQPQHF
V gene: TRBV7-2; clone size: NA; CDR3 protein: CASSLALGPGNTIYF
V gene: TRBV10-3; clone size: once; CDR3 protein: CAISEGRDYNEQFF
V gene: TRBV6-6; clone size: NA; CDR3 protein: CASSYTAAGYYGYTF
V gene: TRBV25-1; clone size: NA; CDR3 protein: CASSELGAATNEKLFF
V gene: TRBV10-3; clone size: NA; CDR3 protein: CAISEGLAGGYEQYF
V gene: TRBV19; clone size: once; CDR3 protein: CASYRTEAFF
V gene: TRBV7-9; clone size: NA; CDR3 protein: CASSLNSPGPSNQPQHF
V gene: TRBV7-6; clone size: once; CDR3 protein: CASSLEAGVTYGYTF
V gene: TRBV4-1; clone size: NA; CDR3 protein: CASSQEWEGFPYEQYF
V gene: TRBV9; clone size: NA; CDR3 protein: CASSPGEGGPPHQPQHF
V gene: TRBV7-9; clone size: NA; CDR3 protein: CASSGGQGAGGYTF
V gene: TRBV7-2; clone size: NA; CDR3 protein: CASSLLDWDRQGETQYF
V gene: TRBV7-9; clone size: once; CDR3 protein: CASNLVFGEAFF
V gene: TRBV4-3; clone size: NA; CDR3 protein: CASSQDRQVDNGYTF
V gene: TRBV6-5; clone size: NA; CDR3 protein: CASSYGRTYGYTF
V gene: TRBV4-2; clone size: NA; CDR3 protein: CASSRETGVGNEQFF
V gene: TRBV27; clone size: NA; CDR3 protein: CASSPAGGSSYNEQFF
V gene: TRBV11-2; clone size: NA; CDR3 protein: CASSRRRYKETQYF
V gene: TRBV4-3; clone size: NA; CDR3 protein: CASSQDMGRTYAVYTF
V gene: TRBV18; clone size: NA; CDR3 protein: CASSGGQPYEQYF
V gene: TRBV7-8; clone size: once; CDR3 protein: CASSSVDQPQHF
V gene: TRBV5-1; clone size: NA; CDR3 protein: CASSPNTDTQYF
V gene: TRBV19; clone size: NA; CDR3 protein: CASSLALGVYEQYF
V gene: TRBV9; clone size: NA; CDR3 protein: CASSVAGANIQYF
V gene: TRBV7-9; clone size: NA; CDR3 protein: CASRYRGDTQYF
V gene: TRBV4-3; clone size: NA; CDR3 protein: CASSQGIRDRSSYEQYF
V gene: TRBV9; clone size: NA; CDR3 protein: CASSVAGGGAKNTEAFF
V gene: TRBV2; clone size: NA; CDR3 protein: CASNPLAGVTDTQYF
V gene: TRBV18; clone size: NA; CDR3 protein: CASSEDLRQFF
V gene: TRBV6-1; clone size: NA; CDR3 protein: CASSVHTGDGYTF
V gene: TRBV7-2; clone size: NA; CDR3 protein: CASSLVGAGDTEAFF
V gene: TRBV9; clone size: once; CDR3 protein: CASRDRVDSGELFF
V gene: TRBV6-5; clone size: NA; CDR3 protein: CASSYGQGSYEQYF